The clone carrying this T cell receptor (beta chain) turned up a few times. The sample belongs to a study of blood T cell repertoires in COVID-19. Study context: Sample material is recorded as cDNA or gDNA derived from T cells, B-cell-depleted T cells, or PBMCs.

Per the original methods: Amplification from reference gene primers served as the basis for estimated nucleated cell counts. TCRdb keeps only in-frame clones here, not all; method: immunoSEQ multiplex PCR. Clonal size and the V and J genes are those of that table, whereas D and trimming came from the DNA. The sample consists of some 260,000 clones, around 79% of them appearing once. The TCR was taken from an elderly woman with acute or convalescent COVID-19. Sequenced input: peripheral blood.

CDR3 amino acids: CASSDPARERETQYF. The CDR3 bases are TGCGCCAGCAGTGATCCGGCGCGGGAGCGGGAGACCCAGTACTTC. The chain employs TRBV10-1 and TRBJ2-5, with TRBD2 matching 7 bases. Germline V gene sequence: CDR1 WNHNN, CDR2 SYGVQD (reference sequence). Trimming took 3 bases from V and 5 from J; bases not matched to a gene: 9. This CDR3 has 15 residues.